A single sample is the source of the 2 T cell receptor beta chains below, sequenced in a study of identical twins. TCRdb processed the 5' RACE reads anew with MiXCR; each CDR3 protein has one entry. Seen here are 460,000 or so distinct CDR3 sequences, 12% to 15% observed once, and the top ten hold roughly 0.5%. The same specimen was also included in a second study, on yellow fever vaccine responses in identical twins.

Specimen: CD4+ T cells sorted from blood. The receptor set was obtained from a woman between 18 and 29 years old in good health.

The chain recombines TRBV7-2 with TRBJ2-7, with D perhaps matching TRBD1 or TRBD2 (5 bases each). Between the trimmed V and J ends, which lost 1 base and 7 bases, there was a span of 14 bases. The germline V gene has CDR1 SGHTA and CDR2 FQGNSA. The CDR3 loop spans 14 amino acids. The CDR3, as DNA: TGTGCCAGCAGCTTAGTGTTGCTGAGGGGAGAGCAGTACTTC. Translation: CASSLVLLRGEQYF.

This clonotype showed up just a few times. This chain uses TRBV28 with TRBJ2-2; D tentatively fits TRBD1 or TRBD2 (6 bases each). Germline CDR1 is MDHEN and CDR2 is SYDVKM. Trimming pared 8 bases from V and 4 bases from J, leaving 11 bases between. The CDR3 consists of 13 residues. The CDR3 DNA sequence: TGTGCCAGCGCGGGACACGTCACCGGGGAGCTGTTTTTT. It specifies CASAGHVTGELFF.